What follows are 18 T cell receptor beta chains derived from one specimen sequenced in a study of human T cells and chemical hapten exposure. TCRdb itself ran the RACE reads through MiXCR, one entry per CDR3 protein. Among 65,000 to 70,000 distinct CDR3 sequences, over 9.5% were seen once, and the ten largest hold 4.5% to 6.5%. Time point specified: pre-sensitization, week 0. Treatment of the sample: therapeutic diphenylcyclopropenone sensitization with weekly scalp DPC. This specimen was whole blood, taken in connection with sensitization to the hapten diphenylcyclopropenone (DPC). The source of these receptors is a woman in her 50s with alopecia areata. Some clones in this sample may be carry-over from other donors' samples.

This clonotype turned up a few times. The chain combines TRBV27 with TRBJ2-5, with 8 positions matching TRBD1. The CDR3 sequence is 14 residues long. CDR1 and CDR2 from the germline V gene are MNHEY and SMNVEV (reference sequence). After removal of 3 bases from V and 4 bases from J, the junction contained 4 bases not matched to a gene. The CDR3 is CASSFSGGVETQYF. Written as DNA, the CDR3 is TGTGCCAGCAGTTTCTCAGGGGGCGTAGAGACCCAGTACTTC.

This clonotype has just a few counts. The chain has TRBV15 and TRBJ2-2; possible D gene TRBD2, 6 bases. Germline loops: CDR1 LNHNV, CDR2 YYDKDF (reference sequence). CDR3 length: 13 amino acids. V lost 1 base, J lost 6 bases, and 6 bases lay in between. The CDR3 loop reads CATSRGGAGELFF. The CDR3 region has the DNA TGTGCCACCAGCAGAGGCGGGGCCGGGGAGCTGTTTTTT.

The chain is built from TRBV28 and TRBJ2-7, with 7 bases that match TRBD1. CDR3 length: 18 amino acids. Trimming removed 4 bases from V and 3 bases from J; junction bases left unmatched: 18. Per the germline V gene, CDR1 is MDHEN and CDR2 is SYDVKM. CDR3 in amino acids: CASSSPTGIHTGDYEQYF. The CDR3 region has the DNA TGTGCCAGCAGTTCCCCGACAGGGATCCACACCGGGGACTACGAGCAGTACTTC.

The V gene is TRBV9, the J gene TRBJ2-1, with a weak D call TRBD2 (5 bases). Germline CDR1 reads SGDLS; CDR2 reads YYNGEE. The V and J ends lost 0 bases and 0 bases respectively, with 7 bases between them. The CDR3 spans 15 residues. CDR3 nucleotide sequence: TGTGCCAGCAGCGTAGTGAGCGGCTCCTACAATGAGCAGTTCTTC. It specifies CASSVVSGSYNEQFF.

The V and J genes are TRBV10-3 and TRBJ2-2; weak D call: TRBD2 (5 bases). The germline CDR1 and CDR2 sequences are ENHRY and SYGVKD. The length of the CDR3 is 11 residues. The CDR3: CASSATGELFF. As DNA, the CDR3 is TGTGCGAGTAGCGCCACCGGGGAGCTGTTTTTT.

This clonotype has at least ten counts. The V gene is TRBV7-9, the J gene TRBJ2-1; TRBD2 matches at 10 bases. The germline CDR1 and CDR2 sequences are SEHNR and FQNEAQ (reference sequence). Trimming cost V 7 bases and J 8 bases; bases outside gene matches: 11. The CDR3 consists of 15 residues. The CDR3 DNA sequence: TGTGCCAGCACGGAAGCGGGAGGGCCTAAGGATGAGCAGTTCTTC. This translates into CASTEAGGPKDEQFF.

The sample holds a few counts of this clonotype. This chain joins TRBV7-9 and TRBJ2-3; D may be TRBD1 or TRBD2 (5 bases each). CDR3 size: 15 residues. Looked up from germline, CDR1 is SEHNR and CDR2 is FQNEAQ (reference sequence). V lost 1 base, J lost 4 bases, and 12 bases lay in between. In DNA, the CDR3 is TGTGCCAGCAGCTTAGTGGGGGAGCGGCCAGATACGCAGTATTTT. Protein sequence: CASSLVGERPDTQYF.

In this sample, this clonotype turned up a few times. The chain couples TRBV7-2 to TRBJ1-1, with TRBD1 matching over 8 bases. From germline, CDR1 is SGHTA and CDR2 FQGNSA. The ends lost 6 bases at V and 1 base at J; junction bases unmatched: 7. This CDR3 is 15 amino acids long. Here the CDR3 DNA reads TGTGCCAGCAGGGACGGACAGGGATGGAACACTGAAGCTTTCTTT. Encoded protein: CASRDGQGWNTEAFF.

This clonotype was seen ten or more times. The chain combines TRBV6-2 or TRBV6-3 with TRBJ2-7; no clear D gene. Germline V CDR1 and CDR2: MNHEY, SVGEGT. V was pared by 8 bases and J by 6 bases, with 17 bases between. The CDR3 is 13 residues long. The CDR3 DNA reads TGTGCCAGCGCTTCCCGGGTCGGTAGCGAGCAGTACTTC. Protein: CASASRVGSEQYF.

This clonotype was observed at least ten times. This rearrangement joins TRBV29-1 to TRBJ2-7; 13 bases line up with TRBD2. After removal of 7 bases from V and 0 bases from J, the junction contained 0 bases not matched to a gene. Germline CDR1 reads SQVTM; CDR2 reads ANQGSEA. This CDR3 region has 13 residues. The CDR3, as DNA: TGCAGCGGACTAGCGGGAGGCTCCTACGAGCAGTACTTC. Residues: CSGLAGGSYEQYF.

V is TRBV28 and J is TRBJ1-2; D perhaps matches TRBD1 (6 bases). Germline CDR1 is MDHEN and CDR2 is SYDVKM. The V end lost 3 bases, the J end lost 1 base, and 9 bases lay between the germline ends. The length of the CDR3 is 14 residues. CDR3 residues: CASSFRGVNYGYTF. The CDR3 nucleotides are TGTGCCAGCAGTTTCAGGGGAGTTAACTATGGCTACACCTTC.

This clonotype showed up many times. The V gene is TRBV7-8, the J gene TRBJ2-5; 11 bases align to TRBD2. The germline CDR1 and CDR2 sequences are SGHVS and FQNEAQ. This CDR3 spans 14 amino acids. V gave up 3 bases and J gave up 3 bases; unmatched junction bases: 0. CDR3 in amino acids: CASSLGLAEETQYF. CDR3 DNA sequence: TGTGCCAGCAGCTTGGGACTAGCGGAAGAGACCCAGTACTTC.

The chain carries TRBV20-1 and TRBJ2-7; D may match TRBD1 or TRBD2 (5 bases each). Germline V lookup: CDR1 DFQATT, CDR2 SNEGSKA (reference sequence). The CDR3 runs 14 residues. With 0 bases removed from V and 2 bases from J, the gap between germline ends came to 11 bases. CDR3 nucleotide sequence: TGCAGTGCTAGAGATGTATTGGGGGCCTACGAGCAGTACTTC. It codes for CSARDVLGAYEQYF.

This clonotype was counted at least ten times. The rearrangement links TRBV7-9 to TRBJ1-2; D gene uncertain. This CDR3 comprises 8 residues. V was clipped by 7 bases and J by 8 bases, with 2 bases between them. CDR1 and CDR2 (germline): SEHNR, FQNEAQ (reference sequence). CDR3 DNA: TGTGCCAGCAAGGGCTACACCTTC. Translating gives CASKGYTF.

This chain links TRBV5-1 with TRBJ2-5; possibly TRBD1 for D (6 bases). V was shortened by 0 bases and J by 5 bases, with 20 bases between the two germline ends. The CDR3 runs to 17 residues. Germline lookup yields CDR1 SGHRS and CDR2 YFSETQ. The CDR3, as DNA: TGCGCCAGCAGCTTGGTCAGGGGCAGGATTTATGCGGAGACCCAGTACTTC. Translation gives CASSLVRGRIYAETQYF.

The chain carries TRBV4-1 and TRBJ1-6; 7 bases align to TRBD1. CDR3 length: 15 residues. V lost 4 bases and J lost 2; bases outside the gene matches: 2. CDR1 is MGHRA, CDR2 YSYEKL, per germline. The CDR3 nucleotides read TGCGCCAGCAGCCTCGACAGGGCCTATAATTCACCCCTCCACTTT. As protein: CASSLDRAYNSPLHF.

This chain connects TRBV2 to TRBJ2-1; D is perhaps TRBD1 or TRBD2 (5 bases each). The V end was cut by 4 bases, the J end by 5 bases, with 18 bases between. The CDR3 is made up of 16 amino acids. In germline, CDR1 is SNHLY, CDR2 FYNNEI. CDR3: CASSVADEGLDNEQFF. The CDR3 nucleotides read TGTGCCAGCAGTGTTGCAGATGAGGGGTTGGACAATGAGCAGTTCTTC.

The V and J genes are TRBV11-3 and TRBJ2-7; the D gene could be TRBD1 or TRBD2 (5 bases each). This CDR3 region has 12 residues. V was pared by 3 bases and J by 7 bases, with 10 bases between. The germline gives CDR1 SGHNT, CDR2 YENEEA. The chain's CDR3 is CASSFPGREQYF. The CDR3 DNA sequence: TGTGCCAGCAGCTTCCCAGGGAGAGAGCAGTACTTC.